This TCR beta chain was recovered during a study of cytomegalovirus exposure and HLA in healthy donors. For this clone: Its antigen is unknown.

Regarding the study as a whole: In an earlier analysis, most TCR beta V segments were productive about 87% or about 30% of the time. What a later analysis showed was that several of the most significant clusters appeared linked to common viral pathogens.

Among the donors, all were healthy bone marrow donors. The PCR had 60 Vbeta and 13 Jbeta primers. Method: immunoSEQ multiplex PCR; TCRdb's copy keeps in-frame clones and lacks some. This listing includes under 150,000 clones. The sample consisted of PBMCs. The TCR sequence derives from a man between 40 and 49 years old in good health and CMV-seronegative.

In DNA, the CDR3 is TGTGCCAGCAGCTCGACAGGGAGCACAGATACGCAGTATTTT. Its translation is CASSSTGSTDTQYF. The chain has TRBV7-3 and TRBJ2-3, with 7 bases that match TRBD1. The junction had 1 base not matched to a gene; V was cut back by 4 bases and J by 0 bases. CDR3 length equals 14 residues. Germline V gene data show CDR1 as SGHTA and CDR2 as FQGTGA. The variable domain in full, completed from reference TRBV7-3 and TRBJ2-3, reads GAGVSQTPSNKVTEKGKYVELRCDPISGHTALYWYRQSLGQGPEFLIYFQGTGAADDSGLPNDRFFAVRPEGSVSTLKIQRTERGDSAVYLCASSSTGSTDTQYFGPGTRLTVL.